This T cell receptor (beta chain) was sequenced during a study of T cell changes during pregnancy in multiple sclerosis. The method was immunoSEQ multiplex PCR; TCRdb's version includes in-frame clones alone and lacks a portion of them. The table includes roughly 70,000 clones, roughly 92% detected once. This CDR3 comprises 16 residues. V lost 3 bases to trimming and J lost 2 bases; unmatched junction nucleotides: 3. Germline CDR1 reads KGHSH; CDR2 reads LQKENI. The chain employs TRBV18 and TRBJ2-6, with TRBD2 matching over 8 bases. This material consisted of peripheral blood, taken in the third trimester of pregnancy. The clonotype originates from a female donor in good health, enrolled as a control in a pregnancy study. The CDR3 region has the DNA TGTGCCAGCTCACCGGCGGGGGGCGCTGGGGCCAACGTCCTGACTTTC. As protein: CASSPAGGAGANVLTF. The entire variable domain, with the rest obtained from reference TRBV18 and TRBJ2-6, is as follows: NAGVMQNPRHLVRRRGQEARLRCSPMKGHSHVYWYRQLPEEGLKFMVYLQKENIIDESGMPKERFSAEFPKEGPSILRIQQVVRGDSAAYFCASSPAGGAGANVLTFGAGSRLTVL.